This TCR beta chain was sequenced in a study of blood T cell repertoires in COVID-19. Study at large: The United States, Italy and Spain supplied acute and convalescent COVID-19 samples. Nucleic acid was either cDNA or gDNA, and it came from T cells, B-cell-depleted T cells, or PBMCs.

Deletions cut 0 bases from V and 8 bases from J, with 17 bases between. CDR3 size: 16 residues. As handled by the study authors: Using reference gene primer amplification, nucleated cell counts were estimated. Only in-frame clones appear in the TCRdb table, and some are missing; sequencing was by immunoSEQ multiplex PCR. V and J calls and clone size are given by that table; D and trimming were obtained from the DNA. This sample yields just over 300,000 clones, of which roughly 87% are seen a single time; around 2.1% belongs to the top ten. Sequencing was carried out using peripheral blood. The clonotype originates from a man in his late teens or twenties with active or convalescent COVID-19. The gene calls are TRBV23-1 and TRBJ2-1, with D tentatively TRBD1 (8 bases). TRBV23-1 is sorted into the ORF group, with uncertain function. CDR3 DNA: TGCGCCAGCAGTCAATCGGTGGACAGGGAGGGCCATGAGCAGTTCTTC. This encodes CASSQSVDREGHEQFF.